The rows below give T cell receptor beta chains drawn from one sample of a study of preoperative IRX-2 immunotherapy in early breast cancer. The data were produced by immunoSEQ multiplex PCR, yet TCRdb's version contains in-frame clones alone and is incomplete. Altogether approximately 6,200 clones are present, over 70% being singletons, with the ten largest covering about 17%. The specimen was tumor tissue, collected before IRX-2 immunotherapy. These receptors were collected from a human donor with breast cancer. The conserved cysteine and the conserved F or W are not part of the CDR3 here. The order of the fields is V gene, J gene, CDR3 protein.

>TRBV19|TRBJ1-1
ASSTNPDRRRENTEAF
>TRBV11-3|TRBJ2-1
ASSKSGTKYNEQF
>TRBV19|TRBJ1-5
ASTVFLGSSNQPQH
>TRBV11-3|TRBJ1-4
ASSVTQGGEEKLF
>TRBV6-8|TRBJ1-1
ASSTPTGAKNTEAF
>TRBV19|TRBJ1-2
ASSIVKNYGYT
>TRBV30|TRBJ2-7
AWSVGAGGPYEQY
>TRBV29-1|TRBJ1-3
SVAVGAGNTIY
>TRBV6-8|TRBJ1-5
ASSARPGLSNQPQH
>TRBV6-8|TRBJ1-2
ASRLTGYGYT
>TRBV11-3|TRBJ2-1
ASSTEGRGAAEQF
>TRBV19|TRBJ1-5
ASSIGPHQPQH
>TRBV6-8|TRBJ2-7
AISPMTGSSYEQY